The 14 T cell receptor beta chains given below trace back to one sample, sequenced in a study of blood T cells in healthy people across ages. Together with a sample-barcoded 5' primer, a J-beta primer mix was included in a second PCR lasting roughly 6 to 12 cycles. TCRdb re-derived calls from the 5' RACE reads in MiXCR, one entry per CDR3 protein. Among over 1,200,000 distinct CDR3 sequences, 55% to 75% were seen once, and the ten largest hold over 6.5%. The specimen sequenced was blood. These receptors originate from a man younger than 35 in good health.

The genes are TRBV4-2 and TRBJ2-3; 8 nucleotides agree with TRBD2. The length of the CDR3 is 16 residues. The trim removed 1 base at V and 9 bases at J, leaving 12 bases unmatched. The germline V gene has CDR1 LGHNA and CDR2 YNFKEQ. CDR3 in amino acids: CASSQASGGRRTTQYF. CDR3 nucleotide sequence: TGTGCCAGCAGCCAAGCGAGCGGGGGTAGAAGGACGACGCAGTATTTT.

The chain employs TRBV7-2 and TRBJ2-7, with 11 bases that match TRBD1. Losses at the gene ends were 5 bases for V and 7 bases for J; bases not matched to a gene: 10. Germline V gene lookup returns CDR1 SGHTA and CDR2 FQGNSA. The CDR3 totals 15 residues. CDR3 amino acids: CASSAPGTGGREQYF. The CDR3 DNA sequence: TGTGCCAGCAGCGCCCCCGGGACAGGGGGAAGGGAGCAGTACTTC.

The V call is TRBV7-9, the J call TRBJ1-2; D is unresolved. The CDR3 loop spans 13 amino acids. V was shortened by 7 bases and J by 5 bases, with 14 bases between the two germline ends. Looked up from germline, CDR1 is SEHNR and CDR2 is FQNEAQ (reference sequence). The CDR3: CASTKTDFYGYTF. CDR3 nucleotide sequence: TGTGCCAGCACCAAGACCGATTTTTATGGCTACACCTTC.

The V call is TRBV15, the J call TRBJ1-4; D is possibly TRBD1 (5 bases). V lost 7 bases to trimming and J lost 4 bases, with 19 bases between them. The CDR3 is 16 amino acids. Germline CDR1 and CDR2: LNHNV and YYDKDF (reference sequence). The CDR3 region has the DNA TGTGCCACCAACCGGGACTACCCCCCTGTTAATGAAAAACTGTTTTTT. This codes for CATNRDYPPVNEKLFF.

This clonotype was recorded a few times. The CDR3 coding sequence is TGCGCCAGCAGCCACGGGACTCATAGCTCCTACGAGCAGTACTTC. Translation gives CASSHGTHSSYEQYF. The chain recombines TRBV4-1 with TRBJ2-7; perhaps TRBD2 as D (6 bases). With 3 bases removed from V and 0 bases from J, the gap between germline ends came to 12 bases. The CDR3 extends over 15 amino acids. Germline CDR1 and CDR2: MGHRA and YSYEKL.

The V gene is TRBV25-1, the J gene TRBJ2-5; unclear D gene. V lost 1 base, J lost 2 bases, and 5 bases lay in between. This CDR3 has 13 residues. Germline-derived CDR1 and CDR2 are MGHDK and SYGVNS. The CDR3 DNA follows: TGTGCCAGCAGTGAATCGATTCAAGAGACCCAGTACTTC. Protein sequence: CASSESIQETQYF. Looking up the rest from reference TRBV25-1 and TRBJ2-5 gives the full variable domain: EADIYQTPRYLVIGTGKKITLECSQTMGHDKMYWYQQDPGMELHLIHYSYGVNSTEKGDLSSESTVSRIRTEHFPLTLESARPSHTSQYLCASSESIQETQYFGPGTRLLVL.

The chain carries TRBV6-2 or TRBV6-3 and TRBJ2-2, with D perhaps TRBD2 (6 bases). The CDR3 is 14 residues long. V lost 5 bases and J lost 9, with 16 bases in between. Germline V gives CDR1 MNHEY, CDR2 SVGEGT. CDR3 in amino acids: CASSMPGERRELFF. For the CDR3, the DNA is TGTGCCAGCAGTATGCCGGGGGAGCGCCGGGAGCTGTTTTTT.

This clonotype was recorded once. J is TRBJ2-2 and V is TRBV29-1; D remains unclear. V lost 2 bases and J lost 6, with 7 bases in between. The CDR3 is 12 amino acids. Germline CDR1 SQVTM, CDR2 ANQGSEA. CDR3 DNA sequence: TGCAGCGTTGAAAAAGAATCCGGGGAGCTGTTTTTT. It specifies CSVEKESGELFF.

This clonotype was counted only a few times. The rearrangement links TRBV29-1 to TRBJ2-7; a weak D match, TRBD2 (6 bases). Trimming pared 1 base from V and 12 bases from J, leaving 13 bases between. This CDR3 region has 11 residues. The germline gives CDR1 SQVTM, CDR2 ANQGSEA. This CDR3 is CSVEVVTRRYF. CDR3 coding DNA: TGCAGCGTTGAAGTTGTGACTAGGAGGTACTTC.

This clonotype showed up just a few times. This rearrangement joins TRBV12-3 or TRBV12-4 to TRBJ2-5; no clear D gene. Between the trimmed V and J ends, which lost 6 bases and 2 bases, there was a span of 13 bases. CDR3 length: 14 amino acids. The CDR3 region has the DNA TGTGCCAGCAGCCTGATAACAACTCAAGAGACCCAGTACTTC. Its translation is CASSLITTQETQYF.

This clonotype has a single count. At one end, the junction sequence differs from germline, possibly due to a read error. This chain connects TRBV29-1 to TRBJ2-5, with a possible D match to TRBD2 (6 bases). The CDR3 has 16 amino acids. CDR1 is SQVTM, CDR2 ANQGSEA, per germline. The CDR3: CSVKKAPGVNQGTQYF. The CDR3 DNA is TGCAGCGTCAAAAAGGCCCCGGGGGTGAACCAAGGGACCCAGTACTTC.

The sample holds one count of this clonotype. The chain carries TRBV2 and TRBJ2-6; no clear D gene. The CDR3 extends over 15 amino acids. The V gene's germline CDR1 is SNHLY and CDR2 FYNNEI. V dropped 7 bases and J dropped 3 bases, with 13 bases sitting between them. The CDR3 here is CASKVQGRGANVLTF. CDR3 nucleotides: TGTGCCAGCAAGGTCCAAGGGCGTGGGGCCAACGTCCTGACTTTC.

This chain connects TRBV10-2 to TRBJ2-2; D unclear. Germline lookup yields CDR1 WSHSY and CDR2 SAAADI. V shed 8 bases and J shed 2 bases, with 9 bases lying between them. The CDR3 consists of 13 residues. The CDR3 loop reads CASLPFNTGELFF. In nucleotides, the CDR3 is TGCGCCAGCCTACCCTTTAACACCGGGGAGCTGTTTTTT.

The V gene is TRBV20-1, the J gene TRBJ1-5, with unresolved D. Trimming took off 0 bases at V and 0 bases at J, with 9 bases between the two ends. Germline lookup yields CDR1 DFQATT and CDR2 SNEGSKA (reference sequence). The CDR3 has 15 amino acids. The CDR3 sequence is CSARDRGYSNQPQHF. The CDR3 bases are TGCAGTGCTAGAGATAGAGGATATAGCAATCAGCCCCAGCATTTT.